Included here is one T cell receptor beta chain sequence, with context. TCRdb's table, derived via immunoSEQ multiplex PCR, lists solely in-frame clones and lacks some. In the table there are approximately 32,000 clones, 60% to 80% of which are singletons. The data belong to a study of cytotoxic CD8 clonotypes in ibrutinib-treated CLL. Study background: Patients attained some 24 partial and 2 complete responses; at median around 5.5 years, around 15 remained remitted while around twelve progressed.

V was shortened by 7 bases and J by 0 bases, with 10 bases between the two germline ends. Germline CDR1 and CDR2: ENHRY and SYGVKD. The CDR3 runs to 14 residues. The sample consisted of PBMCs, taken before ibrutinib treatment. This TCR derives from a human donor with chronic lymphocytic leukemia. V gene TRBV10-3 combines with J gene TRBJ1-3; D is ambiguous. Here the CDR3 DNA reads TGTGCCATCACTCCGACCCCCTCTGGAAACACCATATATTTT. Translating it yields CAITPTPSGNTIYF.